These 14 T cell receptor beta chains were sequenced from one sample in a study of blood T cells in healthy people across ages. Primed by a sample-barcoded 5' primer and a J-beta primer mix, a second PCR proceeded for 7 to 11 cycles. TCRdb passed the 5' RACE reads through MiXCR, listing each CDR3 protein once. In the table there are roughly 700,000 distinct CDR3 sequences, around a quarter of which are singletons. The data also belong to a second study, concerning T cells of mothers and their children.

Material for sequencing was blood. The receptors were sampled from a boy aged 5-17 years in good health.

The gene calls are TRBV7-9 and TRBJ1-4; 10 bases line up with TRBD1. Germline V gives CDR1 SEHNR, CDR2 FQNEAQ (reference sequence). Trimming cost V 3 bases and J 5 bases; bases outside gene matches: 3. The length of the CDR3 is 15 residues. DNA for the CDR3: TGTGCCAGCAGCTTGACAGGGGGCGCAAATGAAAAACTGTTTTTT. It specifies CASSLTGGANEKLFF. The complete variable domain, with remaining parts taken from reference TRBV7-9 and TRBJ1-4, reads DTGVSQNPRHKITKRGQNVTFRCDPISEHNRLYWYRQTLGQGPEFLTYFQNEAQLEKSRLLSDRFSAERPKGSFSTLEIQRTEQGDSAMYLCASSLTGGANEKLFFGSGTQLSVL.

The CDR3 sequence is CAISDVAGYEQYF. The CDR3 region has the DNA TGTGCCATCAGTGATGTGGCGGGGTACGAGCAGTACTTC. The chain has TRBV10-3 and TRBJ2-7; the D gene is possibly TRBD2 (6 bases). V lost 3 bases and J lost 4, with 10 bases in between. From germline, CDR1 is ENHRY and CDR2 SYGVKD. The CDR3 has 13 amino acids.

The CDR3 DNA reads TGTGCCAGCAGCTCGAACGACTTCTACAATGAGCAGTTCTTC. Encoded protein: CASSSNDFYNEQFF. This sequence joins TRBV11-3 and TRBJ2-1; D not certain. Germline V lookup: CDR1 SGHNT, CDR2 YENEEA. The CDR3 loop spans 14 amino acids. V was cut by 4 bases and J by 3 bases, with 10 bases left in between.

This clonotype was counted a few times. V usage is TRBV28 and J usage is TRBJ2-7, with D unresolved. The germline V gene has CDR1 MDHEN and CDR2 SYDVKM. Trimming cost V 6 bases and J 4 bases, with 19 bases left between them. This CDR3 spans 15 amino acids. The CDR3 here is CASSLSPERHYEQYF. DNA for the CDR3: TGTGCCAGCAGCCTCTCGCCCGAGCGCCATTACGAGCAGTACTTC.

This clonotype was counted once. V gene TRBV6-2 or TRBV6-3 combines with J gene TRBJ2-3, with 7 bases identical to TRBD1. CDR1 is MNHEY and CDR2 is SVGEGT in the germline V gene. The V segment lost 6 bases and the J segment 3 bases; nucleotides outside the gene matches: 6. The CDR3 consists of 14 residues. CDR3 DNA: TGTGCCAGCAGCAAGGACAGGTTAACAGATACGCAGTATTTT. It is translated as CASSKDRLTDTQYF.

V and J are TRBV27 and TRBJ2-3; TRBD1 agrees at 8 bases. V shed 5 bases, J shed 2 bases, and the junction held 9 bases outside the gene matches. The germline gives CDR1 MNHEY, CDR2 SMNVEV (reference sequence). The CDR3 covers 16 residues. The DNA of the CDR3 is TGTGCCAGCAGTCTCCTGCCGGGACAGGTCACAGATACGCAGTATTTT. Translating gives CASSLLPGQVTDTQYF.

The chain joins TRBV29-1 to TRBJ2-2; D gene ambiguous. In germline, CDR1 is SQVTM, CDR2 ANQGSEA. V shed 4 bases and J shed 8 bases, with 14 bases lying between them. The CDR3 runs 13 residues. CDR3 sequence: CSVGSRRTGELFF. Here the CDR3 DNA reads TGCAGCGTTGGAAGCAGGAGAACGGGGGAGCTGTTTTTT.

The rearrangement joins TRBV5-1 to TRBJ2-7; D is uncertain. Germline V lookup: CDR1 SGHRS, CDR2 YFSETQ. V was clipped by 4 bases and J by 2 bases, with 13 bases between them. The CDR3 has 14 amino acids. The DNA of the CDR3 is TGCGCCAGCAGCAGGCCTGACGGCACCTACGAGCAGTACTTC. It specifies CASSRPDGTYEQYF.

The chain couples TRBV11-2 to TRBJ2-5, with 8 bases lining up with TRBD2. The CDR3 runs to 14 residues. The J segment lost 5 bases and the V segment lost 5 bases, leaving 7 bases of the junction unmatched. CDR1 is SGHAT and CDR2 is FQNNGV in the germline V gene. CDR3 amino acids: CASSRLAKWETQYF. DNA for the CDR3: TGTGCCAGCAGCCGACTAGCGAAATGGGAGACCCAGTACTTC.

The chain carries TRBV12-3 or TRBV12-4 and TRBJ1-1; 7 bases fit TRBD1. CDR3 size: 15 residues. J lost 0 bases, V lost 8 bases, and 9 bases had no gene match. The CDR3 DNA sequence: TGTGCCAGCTCCCGGGCCGGGACAGTGAACACTGAAGCTTTCTTT. This codes for CASSRAGTVNTEAFF.

The chain uses TRBV7-8 and TRBJ1-2, with D perhaps TRBD1 (6 bases). Germline V gene lookup returns CDR1 SGHVS and CDR2 FQNEAQ. V lost 5 bases, J lost 2 bases, and 15 bases lay in between. This CDR3 is 15 amino acids long. For the CDR3, the DNA is TGTGCCAGCAGCCCTCGGACAGCCCAGAACTATGGCTACACCTTC. As protein: CASSPRTAQNYGYTF.

The genes are TRBV10-3 and TRBJ1-4; possible D gene TRBD1, 5 bases. Looked up from germline, CDR1 is ENHRY and CDR2 is SYGVKD. V gave up 9 bases and J gave up 3 bases, with 14 bases separating them. The CDR3 contains 14 residues. CDR3 sequence: CAIATGLANEKLFF. The CDR3 DNA reads TGTGCCATTGCCACAGGACTGGCTAATGAAAAACTGTTTTTT.

The V gene is TRBV6-1, the J gene TRBJ2-3, with 8 nucleotides matching TRBD2. J was trimmed by 2 bases and V by 3 bases; bases with no gene match: 7. This CDR3 is built from 16 residues. Germline CDR1 is MNHNS and CDR2 is SASEGT. Written as DNA, the CDR3 is TGTGCCAGCAGTGACTTCGGCGGGGGGCCCACAGATACGCAGTATTTT. Residues: CASSDFGGGPTDTQYF.

The chain joins TRBV11-1 to TRBJ2-5; possibly TRBD1 or TRBD2 for D (5 bases each). The germline gives CDR1 SGHAT, CDR2 FQDESV (reference sequence). The CDR3 has 16 residues. V was pared by 5 bases and J by 0 bases, with 16 bases between. CDR3 sequence (DNA): TGTGCCAGCAGCCCCGACTATGGGGGACACCAAGAGACCCAGTACTTC. As protein: CASSPDYGGHQETQYF.